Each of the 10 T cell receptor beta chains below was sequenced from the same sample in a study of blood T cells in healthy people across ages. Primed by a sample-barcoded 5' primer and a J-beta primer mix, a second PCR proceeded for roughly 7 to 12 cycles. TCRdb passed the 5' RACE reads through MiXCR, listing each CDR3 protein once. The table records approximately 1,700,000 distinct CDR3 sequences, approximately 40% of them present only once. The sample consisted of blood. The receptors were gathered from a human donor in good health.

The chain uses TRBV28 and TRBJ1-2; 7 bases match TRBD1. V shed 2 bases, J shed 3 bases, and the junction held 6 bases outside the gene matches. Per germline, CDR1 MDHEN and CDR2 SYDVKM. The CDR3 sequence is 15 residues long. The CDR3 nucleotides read TGTGCCAGCAGTTTAAGGGGGACAGCACACTATGGCTACACCTTC. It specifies CASSLRGTAHYGYTF.

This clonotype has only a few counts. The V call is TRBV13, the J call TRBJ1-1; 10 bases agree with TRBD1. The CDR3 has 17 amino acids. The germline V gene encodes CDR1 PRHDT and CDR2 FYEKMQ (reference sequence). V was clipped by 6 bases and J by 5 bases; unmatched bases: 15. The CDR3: CASSPTPFRDRGTEAFF. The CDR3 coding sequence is TGTGCCAGCAGTCCGACACCATTCCGGGACAGGGGTACTGAAGCTTTCTTT.

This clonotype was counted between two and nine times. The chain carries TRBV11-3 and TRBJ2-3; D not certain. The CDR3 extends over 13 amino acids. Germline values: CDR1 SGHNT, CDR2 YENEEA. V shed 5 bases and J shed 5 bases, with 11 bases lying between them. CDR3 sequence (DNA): TGTGCCAGCAGCCCGCGAGTGGAAGATACGCAGTATTTT. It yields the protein CASSPRVEDTQYF.

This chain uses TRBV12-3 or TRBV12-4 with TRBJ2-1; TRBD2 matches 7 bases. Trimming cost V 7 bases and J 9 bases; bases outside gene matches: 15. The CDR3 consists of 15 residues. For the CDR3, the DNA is TGTGCCAGCAACATCGGGATCGGGACTATCATTGAGCAGTTCTTC. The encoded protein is CASNIGIGTIIEQFF.

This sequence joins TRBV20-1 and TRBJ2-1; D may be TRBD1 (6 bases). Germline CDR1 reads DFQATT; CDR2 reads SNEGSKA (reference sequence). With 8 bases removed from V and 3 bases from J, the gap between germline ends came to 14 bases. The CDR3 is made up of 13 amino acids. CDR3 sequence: CSPRGFLYNEQFF. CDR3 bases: TGCAGTCCCAGGGGCTTCCTCTACAATGAGCAGTTCTTC.

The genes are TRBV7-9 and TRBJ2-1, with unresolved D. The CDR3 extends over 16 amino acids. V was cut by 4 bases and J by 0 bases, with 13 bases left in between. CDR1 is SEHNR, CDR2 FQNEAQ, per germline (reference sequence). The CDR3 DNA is TGTGCCAGCAGCTCCGCACTGAGCAGCTCCTACAATGAGCAGTTCTTC. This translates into CASSSALSSSYNEQFF. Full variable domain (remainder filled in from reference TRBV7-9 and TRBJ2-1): DTGVSQNPRHKITKRGQNVTFRCDPISEHNRLYWYRQTLGQGPEFLTYFQNEAQLEKSRLLSDRFSAERPKGSFSTLEIQRTEQGDSAMYLCASSSALSSSYNEQFFGPGTRLTVL.

In DNA, the CDR3 is TGTGCCAGCAGTTACAGGACAGGCTATGAGGGTGGCTACACCTTC. This translates into CASSYRTGYEGGYTF. The V call is TRBV28, the J call TRBJ1-2; TRBD1 agrees at 7 bases. The CDR3 has 15 amino acids. The V gene end was trimmed by 4 bases and the J gene end by 7 bases; junction bases not matched to a gene: 12. Germline V lookup: CDR1 MDHEN, CDR2 SYDVKM.

Written as DNA, the CDR3 is TGTGCCACCAGTGATTCGGTTAACTATGGCTACACCTTC. Its protein is CATSDSVNYGYTF. The gene calls are TRBV24-1 and TRBJ1-2; D remains unclear. Germline CDR1 KGHDR, CDR2 SFDVKD. With 2 bases removed from V and 1 base from J, the gap between germline ends came to 4 bases. The CDR3 spans 13 residues.

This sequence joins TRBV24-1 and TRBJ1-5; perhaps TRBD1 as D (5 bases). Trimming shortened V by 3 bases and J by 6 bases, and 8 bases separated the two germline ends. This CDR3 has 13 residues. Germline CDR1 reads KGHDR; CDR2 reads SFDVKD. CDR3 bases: TGTGCCACCAGTGATCAGGGTAGTCAGCCCCAGCATTTT. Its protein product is CATSDQGSQPQHF.

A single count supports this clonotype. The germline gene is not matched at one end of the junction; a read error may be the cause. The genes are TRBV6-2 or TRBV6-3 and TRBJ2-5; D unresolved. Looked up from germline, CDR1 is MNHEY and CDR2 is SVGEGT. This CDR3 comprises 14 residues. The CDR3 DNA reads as TGTACCAGCAGTTCCGGCGCTGAGCAAGGGACCCAGTACTTC. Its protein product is CTSSSGAEQGTQYF.